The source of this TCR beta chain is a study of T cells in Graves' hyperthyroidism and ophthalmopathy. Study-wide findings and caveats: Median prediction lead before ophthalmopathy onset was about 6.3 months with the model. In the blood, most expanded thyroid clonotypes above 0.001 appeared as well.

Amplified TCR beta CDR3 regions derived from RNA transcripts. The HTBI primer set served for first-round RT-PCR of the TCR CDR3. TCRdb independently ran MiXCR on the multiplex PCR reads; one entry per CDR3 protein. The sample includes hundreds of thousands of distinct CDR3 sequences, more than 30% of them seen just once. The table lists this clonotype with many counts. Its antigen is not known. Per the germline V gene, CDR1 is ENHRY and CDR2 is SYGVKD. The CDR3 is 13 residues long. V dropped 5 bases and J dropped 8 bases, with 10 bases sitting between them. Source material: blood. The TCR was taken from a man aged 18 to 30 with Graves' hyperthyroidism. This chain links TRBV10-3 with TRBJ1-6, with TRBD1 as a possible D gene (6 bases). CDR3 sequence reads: CAISQGTDSPLHF. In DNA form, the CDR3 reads TGTGCCATCAGTCAGGGGACCGATTCACCCCTCCACTTT.